Listed below are T cell receptor beta chains from one sample, sequenced in a study of T cells in Graves' hyperthyroidism and ophthalmopathy. MiXCR, run by TCRdb on the multiplex PCR reads, gives a single entry per CDR3 protein. Of roughly 700,000 distinct CDR3 sequences in the sample, 14% were seen once. Material: blood. These TCRs come from a young woman with Graves' hyperthyroidism. CDR3s include the opening cysteine and the closing phenylalanine or tryptophan. The D gene is left open where the match is weak. Size is stated for part of the rows, as once, few or many counts, or as a class when the clone is expanded.

TRBJ2-4 TRBV20-1 few - TGCAGTGCTAGGGGGGGGGGCAATCAGTACTTC CSARGGGNQYF
TRBJ2-6 TRBV7-9 - TRBD1 TGTGCCAGCAGCTTAGATCAGGGGGCCAAGGTTGGGGCCAACGTCCTGACTTTC CASSLDQGAKVGANVLTF
TRBJ2-1 TRBV15 few - TGTGCCACCAGCAGAGACCACCCCTACCGTATCTCCTACAATGAGCAGTTCTTC CATSRDHPYRISYNEQFF
TRBJ1-2 TRBV19 once - TGTGCCAGTAGTAAGACAGATCGGATAAATGACTACACCTTC CASSKTDRINDYTF
TRBJ2-3 TRBV28 few TRBD2 TGTGCCAGCAGTTTTGATCTTGAGGAACTAGCGGACACAGATACGCAGTATTTT CASSFDLEELADTDTQYF
TRBJ1-1 TRBV20-1 - - TGCAGTGCTAGTTCGAGCAACACTGAAGCTTTCTTT CSASSSNTEAFF
TRBJ2-7 TRBV7-8 - - TGTGCCAGCAGCTTACTTCCGGGACCCTCCTACGAGCAGTACTTC CASSLLPGPSYEQYF
TRBJ2-3 TRBV6-5 many - TGTGCCAGCAGTTACTCTCGGGTAGATACGCAGTATTTT CASSYSRVDTQYF
TRBJ2-1 TRBV28 few - TGTGCCAGCAGTTACTCCATTCGTGAGCAGTTCTTC CASSYSIREQFF
TRBJ2-7 TRBV11-2 many - TGTGCCAGCAGCCCGGGGGTCGGCAGAGCCTACGAGCAGTACTTC CASSPGVGRAYEQYF
TRBJ2-3 TRBV30 - - TGTGCCTGGAGCCAGGGGCCCGATACGCAGTATTTT CAWSQGPDTQYF
TRBJ2-3 TRBV7-3 - TRBD2 TGTGCCAGCAGGCTGACTAGCGGGAGCCCGCGACAGTATTTT CASRLTSGSPRQYF
TRBJ2-1 TRBV28 many - TGTGCCAGCAGTCCCCCCGGGACATACTCCTACAATGAGCAGTTCTTC CASSPPGTYSYNEQFF
TRBJ2-7 TRBV4-2 - - TGTGCCAGCAGCCAAGAATTTAACAACTATTACGAGCAGTACTTC CASSQEFNNYYEQYF
TRBJ1-1 TRBV5-1 - - TGCGCCAGCAGTCGACAGGATATGAACACTGAAGCTTTCTTT CASSRQDMNTEAFF
TRBJ1-4 TRBV12-3/TRBV12-4 many - TGTGCCAGCAGTTCCGCCCCCGGACATCGTGAAAAACTGTTTTTT CASSSAPGHREKLFF
TRBJ1-6 TRBV6-1 - - TGTGCCAGCAGTTTGACAGGACAGCGGATGAATTCACCCCTCCACTTT CASSLTGQRMNSPLHF
TRBJ2-5 TRBV28 - TRBD1 TGTGCCAGCAGTTTACTCTCACTCGGAACAGGGGTCCGGAGAGAGACCCAGTACTTC CASSLLSLGTGVRRETQYF
TRBJ2-5 TRBV7-8 many - TGTGCCAGCAGCTTAGCGCCCCCCGGGTACAGGCCGGCCTCAGAGACCCAGTACTTC CASSLAPPGYRPASETQYF
TRBJ2-1 TRBV6-5 few - TGTGCCAGCAGTTACCGGGGCGGACACAATGAGCAGTTCTTC CASSYRGGHNEQFF
TRBJ2-2 TRBV13 many TRBD1 TGTGCCAGCAGCTTACGACAGGGGATCGCGGAGCTGTTTTTT CASSLRQGIAELFF
TRBJ2-2 TRBV12-3/TRBV12-4 few TRBD1 TGTGCCAGCAGTTTAATCAGGGGGCAGACCGGGGAGCTGTTTTTT CASSLIRGQTGELFF
TRBJ1-1 TRBV3-1 many - TGTGCCAGCAGCCAACCCCGTTCTGTGGGGGCGGCCACTGAAGCTTTCTTT CASSQPRSVGAATEAFF
TRBJ2-3 TRBV7-9 - - TGTGCCAGCAGCTTAGCGCGTGTTGGGCAAGGAGGTACGCAGTATTTT CASSLARVGQGGTQYF
TRBJ1-2 TRBV4-1 many TRBD1 TGCGCCAGCAGCCAAACGACAGGGATTAACTATGGCTACACCTTC CASSQTTGINYGYTF
TRBJ1-2 TRBV6-2/TRBV6-3 - - TGTGCCAGCAGTTACTCCCGCCAGGTTGGAAATGGCTACACCTTC CASSYSRQVGNGYTF
TRBJ1-6 TRBV4-1 - - TGCGCCAGCAGCCTGCCGGCGCGGGCCCCCAAAGAACCCCTCCACTTT CASSLPARAPKEPLHF
TRBJ2-5 TRBV5-1 many TRBD1 TGCGCCAGCAGCCCTTCGACAGGGATAGCGGAGACCCAGTACTTC CASSPSTGIAETQYF
TRBJ2-1 TRBV3-1 few TRBD2 TGTGCCAGCAGCCCGTCCCTAGCGGGATTGAATGAGCAGTTCTTC CASSPSLAGLNEQFF
TRBJ2-5 TRBV29-1 - - TGCAGCGCCCCCGGGACCCAGTACTTC CSAPGTQYF
TRBJ1-1 TRBV12-3/TRBV12-4 few - TGTGCCAGCAGTTTAGCGCTTATGGGGGGCACTGAAGCTTTCTTT CASSLALMGGTEAFF
TRBJ2-1 TRBV6-6 - TRBD2 TGTGCCAGCAGTTACCAGCGGGAGGATGAGCAGTTCTTC CASSYQREDEQFF
TRBJ2-1 TRBV5-1 many - TGCGCCAGCATCCCGACCTCGGGGAGCTCCTACAATGAGCAGTTCTTC CASIPTSGSSYNEQFF
TRBJ2-1 TRBV29-1 once TRBD1 TGCAGCGTTGTGGGACAGTTGACGTCCAATGAGCAGTTCTTC CSVVGQLTSNEQFF
TRBJ2-1 TRBV5-1 - TRBD2 TGCGCCAGCAGCTTTACTGCGGGAGTGGACAATGAGCAGTTCTTC CASSFTAGVDNEQFF
TRBJ1-2 TRBV5-1 many - TGCGCCAGCAGCTTGGAAGGATCCTATGGCTACACCTTC CASSLEGSYGYTF
TRBJ1-1 TRBV10-3 - - TGTGCCATCAGTGTTGAAGGGGCGCTTCTCACTGAAGCTTTCTTT CAISVEGALLTEAFF
TRBJ2-3 TRBV20-1 many - TGCAGTGCTAGAGATTCGAGTAGTTCGAATACGCAGTATTTT CSARDSSSSNTQYF
TRBJ2-3 TRBV5-1 many - TGCGCCAGCAGCTACGATAGCACAGATACGCAGTATTTT CASSYDSTDTQYF
TRBJ2-1 TRBV9 few - TGTGCCAGCAGCGAGGGGGGTGGCTCCTACAATGAGCAGTTCTTC CASSEGGGSYNEQFF
TRBJ1-2 TRBV2 many - TGTGCCAGCACTTTAGGGGGTATCTATGGCTACACCTTC CASTLGGIYGYTF
TRBJ1-1 TRBV28 many - TGTGCCAGCAACCAGGATTCGGGGAGGGTTACTGAAGCTTTCTTT CASNQDSGRVTEAFF
TRBJ1-4 TRBV7-9 few TRBD1 TGTGCCAGCAGCTACAGGGGACAGGGGAGTGAAAAACTGTTTTTT CASSYRGQGSEKLFF
TRBJ2-2 TRBV11-2 few - TGTGCCAGCAGCTTCCCTGCGGATGCGAACACCGGGGAGCTGTTTTTT CASSFPADANTGELFF
TRBJ1-5 TRBV6-1 - - TGTGCCAGCAGTGAAGACTTAGGCAGGGTCTTTAGGCAGCCCCAGCATTTT CASSEDLGRVFRQPQHF
TRBJ1-1 TRBV27 - - TGTGCCAGCGGGCCCTGGGACACTGAAGCTTTCTTT CASGPWDTEAFF
TRBJ1-6 TRBV9 - - TGTGCCAGCAGCGTAGCTGACGCCGGTTCACCCCTCCACTTT CASSVADAGSPLHF
TRBJ2-1 TRBV20-1 few TRBD2 TGCAGTGCTAGGAGACTAGCCTCAAGCTCCTACAATGAGCAGTTCTTC CSARRLASSSYNEQFF
TRBJ2-3 TRBV20-1 few - TGCAGTGCTAGAGATTTGAAGGGCGGGGTTTGGACAGATACGCAGTATTTT CSARDLKGGVWTDTQYF
TRBJ1-5 TRBV6-2/TRBV6-3 few - TGTGCCAGCAGCCAGTCTCATCAGCCCCAGCATTTT CASSQSHQPQHF
TRBJ2-5 TRBV28 many - TGTGCCAGCAGTTTTAATTCAGGGGTATGGGAGACCCAGTACTTC CASSFNSGVWETQYF
TRBJ2-4 TRBV28 - - TGTGCCAGCAGTTTTTCCCCGCCTAGGGCCAAAAACATTCAGTACTTC CASSFSPPRAKNIQYF
TRBJ2-3 TRBV7-9 - - TGTGCCAGCTTCAAGATGAGGTTCGGGTCTAGCACAGATACGCAGTATTTT CASFKMRFGSSTDTQYF
TRBJ1-1 TRBV11-3 many TRBD1 TGTGCCAGCAGCCCGCGACAGGGTAACTCGGAGGACACTGAAGCTTTCTTT CASSPRQGNSEDTEAFF
TRBJ2-3 TRBV2 many TRBD2 TGTGCCAGCAGTGTCCGGGGACTAGACACAGATACGCAGTATTTT CASSVRGLDTDTQYF
TRBJ2-7 TRBV3-1 few TRBD2 TGTGCCAGCAGCCGCCGTAGCCTAGCGGGAGGCTCCTACGAGCAGTACTTC CASSRRSLAGGSYEQYF
TRBJ1-1 TRBV6-2/TRBV6-3 many - TGTGCCAGTGGAGGGGGAAGGGGCACTGAAGCTTTCTTT CASGGGRGTEAFF
TRBJ2-2 TRBV7-3 - - TGTGCCAGCAGCTTAACCACAGGCGCGTACAACACCGGGGAGCTGTTTTTT CASSLTTGAYNTGELFF
TRBJ2-5 TRBV7-3 few TRBD2 TGTGCCAGCAGCTTAAGGGCGGGGGGCGTGGAGACCCAGTACTTC CASSLRAGGVETQYF
TRBJ2-7 TRBV20-1 many - TGCAGTGCTAGACCCCTAGAAGAGAACTACGAGCAGTACTTC CSARPLEENYEQYF